The 12 T cell receptor beta chains given below trace back to one sample, sequenced in a study of shared clonotypes between healthy human individuals (TCRdb year 2020). Libraries came from the immunoSEQ multiplex PCR assay. What TCRdb holds here is the immuneACCESS table cut down to in-frame rearrangements. Part of the clones is not present; checked against another copy, under half of the missing clones reflect an unresolved V gene, and the others are unexplained. For this sample there are approximately 1.5 million clones; roughly 98% appear just once. About 0.45% of the sample is taken by the ten largest. Specimen: naive CD4+ T cells sorted from blood. What this sample's cell subset or site label stands for: CD45RA+ positively selected. These receptors all stem from a man aged 25 to 40 in good health.

The rearrangement uses TRBV5-1 and TRBJ2-7; 15 bases are shared with TRBD2. This CDR3 is built from 17 residues. The germline V gene encodes CDR1 SGHRS and CDR2 YFSETQ. After removal of 0 bases from V and 4 bases from J, the junction contained 5 bases not matched to a gene. The CDR3 nucleotides read TGCGCCAGCAGCTTGGGCGGACTAGCGGGAGGGCCATACGAGCAGTACTTC. This encodes CASSLGGLAGGPYEQYF.

V gene TRBV19 combines with J gene TRBJ1-2; D may be TRBD1 (5 bases). Germline V gene data show CDR1 as LNHDA and CDR2 as SQIVND (reference sequence). The CDR3 spans 18 residues. The ends were cut back, 2 bases at V and 4 bases at J, with 23 bases in the middle. CDR3 DNA: TGTGCCAGTAGTATACGGGTTCTGCCAGGGCCTGGTTTCTATGGCTACACCTTC. Translating it yields CASSIRVLPGPGFYGYTF.

The chain has TRBV7-9 and TRBJ1-1, with a possible D match to TRBD1 (6 bases). The germline CDR1 and CDR2 sequences are SEHNR and FQNEAQ (reference sequence). V dropped 5 bases and J dropped 0 bases, with 13 bases sitting between them. This CDR3 is 15 amino acids long. In DNA form, the CDR3 reads TGTGCCAGCAGCCCTGAGGGGGGGATGAACACTGAAGCTTTCTTT. It encodes CASSPEGGMNTEAFF.

The gene calls are TRBV2 and TRBJ2-7; the match to TRBD2 covers 14 bases. Germline V lookup: CDR1 SNHLY, CDR2 FYNNEI. This CDR3 has 16 residues. Unmatched junction bases numbered 9, after V lost 6 bases and J lost 5 bases. The CDR3, as DNA: TGTGCCAGCAGGACGGGACTAGCGGGGGTTCTTAACGAGCAGTACTTC. Translated, it gives CASRTGLAGVLNEQYF.

Only one count was recorded for this clone. This sequence joins TRBV6-1 and TRBJ2-7; tentatively, D is TRBD1 (5 bases). V was cut by 6 bases and J by 3 bases, with 18 bases left in between. Germline CDR1 MNHNS, CDR2 SASEGT. There are 15 residues in the CDR3. The CDR3: CASRPRPDILYEQYF. The CDR3 DNA follows: TGTGCCAGCAGACCCCGTCCGGACATTCTCTACGAGCAGTACTTC.

The J gene is TRBJ2-7, the V gene TRBV29-1; the match to TRBD2 covers 10 bases. CDR1 SQVTM and CDR2 ANQGSEA come from the germline V gene. This CDR3 region has 15 residues. The ends lost 1 base at V and 1 base at J; junction bases unmatched: 4. The CDR3 loop is CSVEGPSGSSYEQYF. Written as DNA, the CDR3 is TGCAGCGTTGAAGGTCCTAGCGGGAGTTCCTACGAGCAGTACTTC.

The rearrangement joins TRBV5-5 to TRBJ2-1; perhaps TRBD2 as D (5 bases). CDR1 and CDR2 (germline): SGHKS, YYEKEE (reference sequence). Trimming shortened V by 2 bases and J by 8 bases, and 8 bases separated the two germline ends. The CDR3 runs to 12 residues. The CDR3 DNA follows: TGTGCCAGCAGCTTCGGGCGGGATGAGCAGTTCTTC. Its protein product is CASSFGRDEQFF.

The chain joins TRBV4-1 to TRBJ1-1; TRBD1 might be the D (6 bases). CDR3 length equals 15 residues. V was trimmed by 0 bases and J by 5 bases, leaving 13 bases between them. The germline V gene encodes CDR1 MGHRA and CDR2 YSYEKL. In DNA, the CDR3 is TGCGCCAGCAGCCAAGATGTGGGGCAGGGGACTGAAGCTTTCTTT. Encoded protein: CASSQDVGQGTEAFF.

This chain links TRBV6-6 with TRBJ1-5; D possibly corresponds to TRBD1 (5 bases). Germline CDR1 is MNHNY and CDR2 is SVGAGI (reference sequence). This CDR3 is built from 16 residues. The V gene lost 5 bases and the J gene lost 9 bases, with 23 bases spanning the gap. The CDR3 DNA reads TGTGCCAGCAGTGTTAAGACGGGGGTCCCGGATGGGCCCCAGCATTTT. Its translation: CASSVKTGVPDGPQHF.

This chain joins TRBV25-1 and TRBJ2-7; 10 bases align to TRBD2. Germline V lookup: CDR1 MGHDK, CDR2 SYGVNS. V lost 6 bases, J lost 0 bases, and 5 bases stayed unmatched. The CDR3 contains 15 residues. CDR3 nucleotides: TGTGCCAGCAGCCTTGGACTAGCGGCCTCCTACGAGCAGTACTTC. Its translation: CASSLGLAASYEQYF.

This clone occurred once. The chain links TRBV27 to TRBJ2-5; D tentatively fits TRBD1 or TRBD2 (5 bases each). The CDR3 loop spans 15 amino acids. The V gene's germline CDR1 is MNHEY and CDR2 SMNVEV (reference sequence). The germline V and J ends were trimmed by 6 bases and 2 bases, with 16 bases remaining between them. The DNA of the CDR3 is TGTGCCAGCAGGACCGAGGTAGGGGAGCAAGAGACCCAGTACTTC. Translating it yields CASRTEVGEQETQYF.

The gene calls are TRBV7-2 and TRBJ1-5; 11 bases fit TRBD1. J lost 0 bases, V lost 2 bases, and 3 bases had no gene match. Germline CDR1 SGHTA, CDR2 FQGNSA. The CDR3 is made up of 17 amino acids. The CDR3 DNA reads as TGTGCCAGCAGCTTAAGGGACAGGGGGTTTAGCAATCAGCCCCAGCATTTT. Translated, it gives CASSLRDRGFSNQPQHF.